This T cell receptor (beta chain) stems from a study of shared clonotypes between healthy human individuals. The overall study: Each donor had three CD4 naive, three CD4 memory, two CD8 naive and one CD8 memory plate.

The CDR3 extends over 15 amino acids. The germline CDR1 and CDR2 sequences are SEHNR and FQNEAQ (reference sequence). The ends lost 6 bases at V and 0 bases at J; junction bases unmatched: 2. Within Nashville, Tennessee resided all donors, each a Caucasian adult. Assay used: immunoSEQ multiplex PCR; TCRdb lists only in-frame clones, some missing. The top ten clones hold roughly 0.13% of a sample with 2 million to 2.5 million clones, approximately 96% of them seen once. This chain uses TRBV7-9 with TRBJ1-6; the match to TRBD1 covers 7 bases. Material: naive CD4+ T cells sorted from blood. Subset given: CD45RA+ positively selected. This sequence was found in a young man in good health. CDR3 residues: CASRGDSSYNSPLHF. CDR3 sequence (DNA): TGTGCCAGCAGAGGGGACAGCTCCTATAATTCACCCCTCCACTTT.